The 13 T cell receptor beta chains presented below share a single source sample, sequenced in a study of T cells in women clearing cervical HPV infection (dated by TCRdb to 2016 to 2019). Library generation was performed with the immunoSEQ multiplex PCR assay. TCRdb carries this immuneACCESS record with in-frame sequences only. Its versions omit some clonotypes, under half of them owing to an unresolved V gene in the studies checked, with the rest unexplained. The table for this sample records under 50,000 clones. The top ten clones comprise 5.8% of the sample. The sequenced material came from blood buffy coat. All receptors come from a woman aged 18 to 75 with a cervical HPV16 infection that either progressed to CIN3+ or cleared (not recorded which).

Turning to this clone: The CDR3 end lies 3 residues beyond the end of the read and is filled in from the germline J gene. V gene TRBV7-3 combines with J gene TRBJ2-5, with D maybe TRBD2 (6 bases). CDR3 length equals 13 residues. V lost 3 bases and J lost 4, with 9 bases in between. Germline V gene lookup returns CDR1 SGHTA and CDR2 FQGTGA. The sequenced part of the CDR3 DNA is TGTGCCAGCAGCTTGACTAGTCTAGAGACC. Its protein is CASSLTSLET. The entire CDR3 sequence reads CASSLTSLETQYF.

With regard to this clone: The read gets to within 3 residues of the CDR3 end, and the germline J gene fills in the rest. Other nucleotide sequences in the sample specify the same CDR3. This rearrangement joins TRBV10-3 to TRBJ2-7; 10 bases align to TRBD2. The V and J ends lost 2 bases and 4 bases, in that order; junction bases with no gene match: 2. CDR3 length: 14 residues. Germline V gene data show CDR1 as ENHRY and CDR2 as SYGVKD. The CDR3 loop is CAISETSGTYEQYF. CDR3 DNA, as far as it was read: TGTGCCATCAGTGAGACTAGCGGGACTTACGAG.

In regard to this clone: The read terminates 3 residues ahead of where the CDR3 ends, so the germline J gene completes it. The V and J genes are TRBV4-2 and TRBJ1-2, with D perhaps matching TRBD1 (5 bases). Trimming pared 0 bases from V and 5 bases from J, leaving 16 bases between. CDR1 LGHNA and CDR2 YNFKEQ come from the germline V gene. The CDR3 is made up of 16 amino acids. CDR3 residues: CASSQDNIRGGYGYTF. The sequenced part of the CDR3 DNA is TGTGCCAGCAGCCAAGATAATATCCGGGGGGGTTATGGC.

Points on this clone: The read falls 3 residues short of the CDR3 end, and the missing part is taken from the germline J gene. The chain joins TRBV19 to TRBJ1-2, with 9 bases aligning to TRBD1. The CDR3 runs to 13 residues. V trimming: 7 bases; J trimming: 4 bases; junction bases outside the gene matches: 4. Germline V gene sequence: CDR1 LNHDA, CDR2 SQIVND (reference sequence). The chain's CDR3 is CASTQTGGYGYTF. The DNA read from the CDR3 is TGTGCCAGTACACAGACAGGGGGCTATGGC.

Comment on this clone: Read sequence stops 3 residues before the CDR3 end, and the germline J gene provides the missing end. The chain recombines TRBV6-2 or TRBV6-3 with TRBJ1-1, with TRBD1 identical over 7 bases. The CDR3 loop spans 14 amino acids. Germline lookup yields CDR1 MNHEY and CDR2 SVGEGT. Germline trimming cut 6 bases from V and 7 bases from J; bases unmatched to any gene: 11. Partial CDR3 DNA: TGTGCCAGCAGCCTGACCGACAGGGCGTTTGAA. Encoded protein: CASSLTDRAFE. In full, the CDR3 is CASSLTDRAFEAFF.

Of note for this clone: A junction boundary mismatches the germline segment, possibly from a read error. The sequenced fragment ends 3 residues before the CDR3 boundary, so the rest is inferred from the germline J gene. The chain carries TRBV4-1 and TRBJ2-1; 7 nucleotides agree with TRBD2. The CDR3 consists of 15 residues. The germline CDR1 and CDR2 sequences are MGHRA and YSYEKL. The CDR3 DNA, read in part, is TGCACCAGCAGCTTTCTCCGGGACTACTACAATGAG. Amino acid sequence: CTSSFLRDYYNE. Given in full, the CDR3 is CTSSFLRDYYNEQFF.

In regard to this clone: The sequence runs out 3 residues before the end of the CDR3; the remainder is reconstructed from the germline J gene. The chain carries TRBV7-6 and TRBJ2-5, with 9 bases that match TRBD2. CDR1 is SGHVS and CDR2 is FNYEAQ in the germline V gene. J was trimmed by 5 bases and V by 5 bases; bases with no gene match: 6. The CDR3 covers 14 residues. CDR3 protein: CASSDNSGSETQYF. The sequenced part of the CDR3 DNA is TGTGCCAGCAGCGACAATAGCGGGAGCGAGACC.

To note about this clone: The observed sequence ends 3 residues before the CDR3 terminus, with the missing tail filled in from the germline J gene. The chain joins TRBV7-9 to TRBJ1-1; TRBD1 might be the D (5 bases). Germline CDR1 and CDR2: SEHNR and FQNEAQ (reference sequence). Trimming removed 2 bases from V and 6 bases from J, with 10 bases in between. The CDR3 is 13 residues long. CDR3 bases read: TGTGCCAGCAGCTTAATGGGGGGAGCTGAA. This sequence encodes CASSLMGGAE. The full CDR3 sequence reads CASSLMGGAEAFF.

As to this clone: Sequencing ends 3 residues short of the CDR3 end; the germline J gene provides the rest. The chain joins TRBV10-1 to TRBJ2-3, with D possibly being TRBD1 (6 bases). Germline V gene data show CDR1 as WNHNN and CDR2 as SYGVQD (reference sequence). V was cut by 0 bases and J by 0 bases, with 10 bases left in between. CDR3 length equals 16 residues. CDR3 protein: CASSESQGTSTDTQYF. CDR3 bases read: TGCGCCAGCAGTGAGTCACAGGGAACTAGCACAGATACG.

The CDR3 loop is CSARDSVAGLRAKNIQYF. The CDR3 DNA, read in part, is TGCAGTGCTAGAGATAGCGTCGCGGGGCTGCGAGCCAAAAACATT. The rearrangement uses TRBV20-1 and TRBJ2-4, with D tentatively TRBD2 (6 bases). The read gets to within 3 residues of the CDR3 end, and the germline J gene fills in the rest. The ends were cut back, 0 bases at V and 0 bases at J, with 18 bases in the middle. This CDR3 contains 18 residues. In germline, CDR1 is DFQATT, CDR2 SNEGSKA (reference sequence).

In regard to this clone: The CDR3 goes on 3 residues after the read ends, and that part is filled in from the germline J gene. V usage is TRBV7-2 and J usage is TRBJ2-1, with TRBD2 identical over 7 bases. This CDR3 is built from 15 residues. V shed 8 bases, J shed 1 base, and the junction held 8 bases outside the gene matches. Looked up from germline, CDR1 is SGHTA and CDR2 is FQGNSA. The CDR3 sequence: CASQRGTTSYNEQFF. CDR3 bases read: TGTGCCAGCCAGCGCGGGACTACGTCCTACAATGAG. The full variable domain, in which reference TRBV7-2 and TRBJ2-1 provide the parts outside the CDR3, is GAGVSQSPSNKVTEKGKDVELRCDPISGHTALYWYRQSLGQGLEFLIYFQGNSAPDKSGLPSDRFSAERTGGSVSTLTIQRTQQEDSAVYLCASQRGTTSYNEQFFGPGTRLTVL.

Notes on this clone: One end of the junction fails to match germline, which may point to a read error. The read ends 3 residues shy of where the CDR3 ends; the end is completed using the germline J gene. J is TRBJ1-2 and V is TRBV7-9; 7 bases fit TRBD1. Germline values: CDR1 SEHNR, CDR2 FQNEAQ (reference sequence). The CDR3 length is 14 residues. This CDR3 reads CAGSLRGDSYGYTF. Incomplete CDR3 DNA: TGTGCCGGCAGCTTAAGAGGGGACAGCTATGGC.

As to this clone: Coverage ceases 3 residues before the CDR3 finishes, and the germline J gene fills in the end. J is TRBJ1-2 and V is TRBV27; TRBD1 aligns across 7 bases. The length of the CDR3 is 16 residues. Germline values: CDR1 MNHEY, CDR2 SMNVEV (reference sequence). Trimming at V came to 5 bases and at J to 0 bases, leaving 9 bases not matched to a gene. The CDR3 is CASSVQGPTANYGYTF. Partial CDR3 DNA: TGTGCCAGCAGTGTACAGGGGCCTACCGCTAACTATGGC.